Reported below is one T cell receptor (beta chain). This clone was observed a handful of times. Its antigen is not yet known. Base-call qualities are not available, and no considerably larger clone is one nucleotide away. TCRbeta CDR3 regions were amplified from genomic DNA using the immunoSEQ Assay, a bias-controlled multiplex PCR. On the study's bioinformatics: The number of nucleated cells in each sample was estimated from the amplification of reference gene primers within the assay. Sequence reads were collapsed and filtered to measure the absolute abundance of every unique TCRbeta CDR3 rearrangement. For each sample, productive Simpson clonality was calculated by taking the square root of Simpson's diversity index across productive rearrangements. Entries here come from immuneACCESS through TCRdb and include only in-frame sequences with V and J called. Some clones fail to appear in such tables; in the studies checked, an unresolved V gene covers under half of the shortfall, and the cause of the remainder is unknown. V and J calls and clone size are copied from that table; D and trimming were computed from the DNA. The sample data list about 130,000 clones, and approximately 80% of these were observed just once. The ten largest clones take up over 9.5% of the sample.

These data belong to a study of blood T cell repertoires in COVID-19 (dated by TCRdb to 2020 to 2021). The study in broad terms: Collaborator samples came from the United States, Italy and Spain and covered acute and convalescent phases of COVID-19. The prospective study material was composed of cDNA or gDNA derived from T cells, B-cell-depleted T cells, or PBMCs. The dataset comprised deeply sampled blood TCRbeta repertoires from subjects exposed to, actively infected with, or recovered from COVID-19. A freely available public database, intended as a resource for researchers studying the immune response to SARS-CoV-2, is where the repertoires were released. Samples came from the ongoing ImmuneRACE study (first 160 participants) plus 1,254 subjects from 6 global collaborators. Nearly every sample came with metadata listing a de-identified subject ID, COVID-19 status, age in years and sex. Where available, HLA class I and class II types were taken from metadata supplied by the sample provider and were not determined by assay-based typing.

What the authors observed across the whole study: Clinical and demographic metadata were provided uncurated, with the amount varying by source and participant.

The collaborating institutions used their own protocols to collect whole blood in K2EDTA tubes. For TCRbeta analysis, collaborators shipped samples in one of three forms: frozen whole blood, isolated PBMCs, or DNA extracted from either of those sample types. CDR1 and CDR2 are read off the germline V gene as SGHRS and YFSETQ. The CDR3, from cysteine to phenylalanine, totals 14 residues. Only the CDR3 region is kept as DNA, spanning 42 bases read in frame from base 1. At the junction V is shortened by 7 bases and J by 0 bases, with 11 bases in between. The source of this sequence is a man between 60 and 75 years old with acute or convalescent COVID-19. In this chain, TRBV5-1 is recombined with TRBJ2-4, and perhaps TRBD1 as D gene, on 5 matching bases. The material sequenced was peripheral blood. The nucleotide sequence is given as TGCGCCAGCGCAGGGTCGGGAGCCAAAAACATTCAGTACTTC. This translates into CASAGSGAKNIQYF.